The rows below give T cell receptor beta chains drawn from one sample of a study of vaccination effects on CD4 cells after COVID-19. No antigens are known for them. Measured with immunoSEQ multiplex PCR; TCRdb has only the in-frame clones, and not every one. The sample holds around 46,000 clones, about 68% seen once. The sequencing used CD4+ T cells from PBMCs cultured with a peptide pool, collected before COVID-19 vaccination. These receptors came from a human donor who had a prior SARS-CoV-2 infection. The CDR3 runs from the conserved cysteine through the conserved F or W. A D gene is named only where the DNA matches it firmly. Clone size is stated in some rows and not others, as once, few, many or a class when expanded.

TRBD2	TRBV6-2/TRBV6-3	.	TRBJ2-7	CASSYMTSVFEQYF	TGTGCCAGCAGTTACATGACTAGCGTATTCGAGCAGTACTTC
.	TRBV14	.	TRBJ2-3	CASRNRVLSTDTQYF	TGTGCCAGCAGAAACAGGGTCTTGAGCACAGATACGCAGTATTTT
TRBD1	TRBV6-5	.	TRBJ1-3	CASRRDRSSGNTIYF	TGTGCCAGCAGGCGGGACAGGAGCTCTGGAAACACCATATATTTT
TRBD1	TRBV13	.	TRBJ1-2	CASTTGGNYGYTF	TGTGCCAGCACTACAGGGGGCAACTATGGCTACACCTTC
.	TRBV2	few	TRBJ1-5	CASSGGVMAQPQHF	TGTGCCAGCAGTGGAGGGGTTATGGCTCAGCCCCAGCATTTT
.	TRBV6-6	.	TRBJ1-2	CASSSGAGTEYYGYTF	TGTGCCAGCAGTTCAGGCGCCGGGACCGAGTACTATGGCTACACCTTC
TRBD2	TRBV5-4	.	TRBJ2-1	CASSAAPAGSTYNEQFF	TGTGCCAGCAGCGCAGCCCCAGCGGGGTCGACCTACAATGAGCAGTTCTTC
.	TRBV9	.	TRBJ1-6	CASSALYGNSPLHF	TGTGCCAGCAGCGCACTTTATGGGAATTCACCCCTCCACTTT
TRBD1	TRBV6-5	.	TRBJ2-2	CASRQTGGIGELFF	TGTGCCAGCAGGCAGACAGGGGGTATCGGGGAGCTGTTTTTT
.	TRBV5-1	.	TRBJ1-3	CASSFQSGHTGNTIYF	TGCGCCAGCAGCTTCCAATCGGGACACACTGGAAACACCATATATTTT
.	TRBV25-1	.	TRBJ1-4	CASSESGQGREKLFF	TGTGCCAGCAGTGAATCCGGGCAGGGCCGGGAAAAACTGTTTTTT
TRBD1	TRBV7-3	.	TRBJ2-3	CASSPTIGGRGTDTQYF	TGTGCCAGCAGCCCTACTATAGGGGGCAGGGGCACAGATACGCAGTATTTT
.	TRBV15	once	TRBJ2-1	CATSSWTDSGDEQFF	TGTGCCACCAGCAGCTGGACTGACTCTGGGGATGAGCAGTTCTTC
TRBD1	TRBV24-1	.	TRBJ2-1	CATSDFRGRRFF	TGTGCCACCAGTGATTTCAGGGGGCGACGGTTCTTC
.	TRBV18	.	TRBJ1-1	CASSPRKRGDTEAFF	TGTGCCAGCTCACCGAGGAAACGCGGCGATACTGAAGCTTTCTTT
.	TRBV5-5	.	TRBJ1-1	CASSSSGNTEAFF	TGTGCCAGCAGCTCCTCAGGGAACACTGAAGCTTTCTTT
.	TRBV6-5	.	TRBJ2-3	CASSLGGEADTQYF	TGTGCCAGCAGTCTGGGGGGCGAAGCAGATACGCAGTATTTT
.	TRBV11-3	.	TRBJ2-7	CASSLDQSRGIYEQYF	TGTGCCAGCAGCTTAGATCAGTCCAGGGGTATCTACGAGCAGTACTTC
.	TRBV11-2	.	TRBJ2-3	CASSLYTGMTDTQYF	TGTGCCAGCAGCTTATACACGGGGATGACAGATACGCAGTATTTT
TRBD2	TRBV11-3	.	TRBJ2-3	CASSLGGAGGVTDTQYF	TGTGCCAGCAGCTTAGGAGGTGCGGGAGGTGTGACAGATACGCAGTATTTT
.	TRBV24-1	.	TRBJ2-3	CATSDSRQGGDTQYF	TGTGCCACCAGTGATAGTCGACAGGGAGGAGATACGCAGTATTTT
TRBD1	TRBV7-8	few	TRBJ1-2	CASSTYQGANYGYTF	TGTGCCAGCAGCACTTACCAGGGGGCAAACTATGGCTACACCTTC
TRBD1	TRBV6-5	.	TRBJ1-3	CASSWDRGISGNTIYF	TGTGCCAGCAGTTGGGACAGGGGGATTTCAGGAAACACCATATATTTT
TRBD1	TRBV4-1	.	TRBJ1-2	CASSQPTGTANYGYTF	TGCGCCAGCAGCCAACCTACCGGGACAGCTAACTATGGCTACACCTTC
TRBD2	TRBV5-1	once	TRBJ2-5	CASSRGLAGGETQYF	TGCGCCAGCAGCCGCGGACTAGCGGGGGGGGAGACCCAGTACTTC
.	TRBV7-6	.	TRBJ2-3	CASSFTGSSTDTQYF	TGTGCCAGCAGCTTCACCGGGTCTAGCACAGATACGCAGTATTTT
.	TRBV30	.	TRBJ2-5	CAYAGGLQETQYF	TGTGCATATGCCGGGGGCCTTCAAGAGACCCAGTACTTC
.	TRBV7-3	.	TRBJ1-1	CASSPGTANTEAFF	TGTGCCAGCAGCCCCGGGACGGCAAACACTGAAGCTTTCTTT
.	TRBV6-5	.	TRBJ2-7	CASNVGYEQYF	TGTGCCAGCAATGTCGGCTACGAGCAGTACTTC
TRBD1	TRBV4-2	.	TRBJ1-1	CASSRDRVANTEAFF	TGTGCCAGCAGTCGGGACAGGGTGGCGAACACTGAAGCTTTCTTT
.	TRBV20-1	once	TRBJ2-7	CSARAGGEQYF	TGCAGTGCTAGAGCAGGCGGAGAGCAGTACTTC
.	TRBV7-9	once	TRBJ2-3	CASSFPDTQYF	TGTGCCAGCAGCTTCCCAGATACGCAGTATTTT
TRBD2	TRBV18	.	TRBJ2-4	CASSPPSGRGPKNIQYF	TGTGCCAGCTCACCACCTAGCGGGAGGGGACCCAAAAACATTCAGTACTTC
TRBD1	TRBV15	once	TRBJ2-7	CATSRDRTGDSYEQYF	TGTGCCACCAGCAGAGATCGGACAGGTGACTCCTACGAGCAGTACTTC
.	TRBV5-8	.	TRBJ2-7	CASSSDGGGGYEQYF	TGTGCCAGCAGTTCGGACGGAGGTGGAGGTTACGAGCAGTACTTC
.	TRBV7-3	.	TRBJ2-3	CASGTGTVDTQYF	TGTGCCAGCGGCACCGGGACTGTAGATACGCAGTATTTT
.	TRBV9	.	TRBJ2-3	CASSVAPTDTQYF	TGTGCCAGCAGCGTAGCTCCTACAGATACGCAGTATTTT
.	TRBV6-5	.	TRBJ1-6	CASNRVDSPLHF	TGTGCCAGCAACAGGGTAGACTCACCCCTCCACTTT
.	TRBV5-1	few	TRBJ2-5	CASSLAGVETQYF	TGCGCCAGCAGCTTGGCCGGAGTAGAGACCCAGTACTTC
.	TRBV5-4	few	TRBJ2-7	CASSFSEGVEADEQYF	TGTGCCAGCAGCTTCTCTGAAGGGGTCGAGGCGGACGAGCAGTACTTC
TRBD2	TRBV11-2	.	TRBJ2-3	CASSSKRAGGDSSTDTQYF	TGTGCCAGCAGCTCAAAGCGAGCGGGGGGGGACTCAAGCACAGATACGCAGTATTTT
TRBD1	TRBV3-1/TRBV3-2	.	TRBJ2-5	CASSRTGTGEETQYF	TGTGCCAGCAGCCGAACCGGGACAGGGGAGGAGACCCAGTACTTC
TRBD1	TRBV6-6	.	TRBJ1-2	CASSSTGTGGYTF	TGTGCCAGCAGCTCTACCGGGACAGGGGGCTACACCTTC
TRBD2	TRBV6-6	.	TRBJ2-1	CASMGTTSYNEQFF	TGTGCCAGCATGGGGACTACCTCCTACAATGAGCAGTTCTTC